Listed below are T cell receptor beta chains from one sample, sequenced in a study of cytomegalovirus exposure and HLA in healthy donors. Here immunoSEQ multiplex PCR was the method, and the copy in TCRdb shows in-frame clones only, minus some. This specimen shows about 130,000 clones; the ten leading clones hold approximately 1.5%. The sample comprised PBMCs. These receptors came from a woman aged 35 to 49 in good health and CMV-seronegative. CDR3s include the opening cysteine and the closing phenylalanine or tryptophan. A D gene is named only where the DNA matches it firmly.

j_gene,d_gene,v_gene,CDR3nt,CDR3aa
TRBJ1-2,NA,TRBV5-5,TGTGCCAGCAGCTTGGTCCTAAACTATGGCTACACCTTC,CASSLVLNYGYTF
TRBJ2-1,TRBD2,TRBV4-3,TGCGCCAGCAGCCAAGATCTGGGGGGGATCTCCTACAATGAGCAGTTCTTC,CASSQDLGGISYNEQFF
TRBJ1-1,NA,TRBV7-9,TGTGCCAGCAGCTCCTCGGGAAGGGCTTTCTTT,CASSSSGRAFF
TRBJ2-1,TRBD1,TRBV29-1,TGCAGCGCCCCCCAGGACAGGGCGGCCAATGAGCAGTTCTTC,CSAPQDRAANEQFF
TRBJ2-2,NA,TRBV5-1,TGCGCCAGCAGTCCCGAAGGACAGGGAGGGTTCACCGGGGAGCTGTTTTTT,CASSPEGQGGFTGELFF
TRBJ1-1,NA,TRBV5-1,TGCGCCAGCAGCTCCGGGACATTGAACACTGAAGCTTTCTTT,CASSSGTLNTEAFF
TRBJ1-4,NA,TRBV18,TGTGCCAGCTCACCGGCAGCAACTAATGAAAAACTGTTTTTT,CASSPAATNEKLFF
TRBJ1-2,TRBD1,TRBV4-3,TGCGCCAGCAGCCGGGACAGGGCTACATTTGGAGGCTACACCTTC,CASSRDRATFGGYTF
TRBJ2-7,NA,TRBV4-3,TGCGCCAGCAGCCAACGGGTGGGGAGCTCCTACGAGCAGTACTTC,CASSQRVGSSYEQYF
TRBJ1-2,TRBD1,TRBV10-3,TGTGCCATCACCGGGACAGGGGATGGCTACACCTTC,CAITGTGDGYTF
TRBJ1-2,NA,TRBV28,TGTGCCAGCAGTTCGTCGGACTATGGCTACACCTTC,CASSSSDYGYTF
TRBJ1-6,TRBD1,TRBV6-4,TGTGCCAGCAGTGACTCTGCAGGGGGCTATAATTCACCCCTCCACTTT,CASSDSAGGYNSPLHF
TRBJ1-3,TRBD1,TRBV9,TGTGCCAGCAGCGTAGCGGGACAGGGAAGATCTGGAAACACCATATATTTT,CASSVAGQGRSGNTIYF
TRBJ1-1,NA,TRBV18,TGTGCCAGCTCACTAAATCCGGACACTACCGCGGGGGAAGCTTTCTTT,CASSLNPDTTAGEAFF
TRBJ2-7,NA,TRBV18,TGTGCCAGCTCACCAGTCAGGGGTTCCTACGAGCAGTACTTC,CASSPVRGSYEQYF
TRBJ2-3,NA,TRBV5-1,TGCGCCAGCAGCTTAGGGGGAAACACAGATACGCAGTATTTT,CASSLGGNTDTQYF
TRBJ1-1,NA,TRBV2,TGTGCCAGCAGTGTATGGGGGGAGGCTTCAATGAACACTGAAGCTTTCTTT,CASSVWGEASMNTEAFF
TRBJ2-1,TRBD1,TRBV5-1,TGCGCCAGCAGCTCCGGACAGGTCAATGAGCAGTTCTTC,CASSSGQVNEQFF
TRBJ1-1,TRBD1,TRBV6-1,TGTGCCAGCAGACGACAGGGGGCATGGAGCACTGAAGCTTTCTTT,CASRRQGAWSTEAFF
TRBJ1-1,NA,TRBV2,TGTGCCAGCAGTCCCCGGACAGTCAACACTGAAGCTTTCTTT,CASSPRTVNTEAFF
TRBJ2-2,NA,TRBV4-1,TGCGCCAGCAGCCAATTCCTTATGACAGTGAAAGACGGGGAGCTGTTTTTT,CASSQFLMTVKDGELFF
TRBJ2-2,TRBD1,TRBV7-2,TGTGCCAGCAGCTCGCAGACAGGGGGAAGGACCGGGGAGCTGTTTTTT,CASSSQTGGRTGELFF
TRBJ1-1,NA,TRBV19,TGTGCCAGCCGGGGGACGGGTTTTTCTGAAGCTTTCTTT,CASRGTGFSEAFF
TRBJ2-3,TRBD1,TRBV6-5,TGTGCCAGCGGCCGGACAGGGTTGACAGATACGCAGTATTTT,CASGRTGLTDTQYF
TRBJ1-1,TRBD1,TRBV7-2,TGTGCCAGCTCAAGACAGGGAGAAACCGAAGCTTTCTTT,CASSRQGETEAFF
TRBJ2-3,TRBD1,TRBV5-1,TGCGCCAGCAGCGCTGGATTACAGGGGGAAGATACGCAGTATTTT,CASSAGLQGEDTQYF
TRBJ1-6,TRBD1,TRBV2,TGTGCCAGCAGTAACAGGGGGAACTATAATTCACCCCTCCACTTT,CASSNRGNYNSPLHF